Below, 12 T cell receptor beta chains from the same sample are listed, as sequenced in a study of shared clonotypes between healthy human individuals. Clones were read by immunoSEQ multiplex PCR, and TCRdb kept only the in-frame ones, dropping some. The sample lists over a million clones, roughly 96% seen once, with roughly 1.2% in the top ten. The specimen was naive CD4+ T cells sorted from blood. The subset denotes: CD45RA+ positively selected. The receptors shown here come from a man aged 25-40 years in good health.

The chain carries TRBV5-1 and TRBJ2-1, with TRBD2 identical over 11 bases. CDR3 length: 17 residues. Germline CDR1 reads SGHRS; CDR2 reads YFSETQ. After removal of 0 bases from V and 3 bases from J, the junction contained 5 bases not matched to a gene. CDR3 coding DNA: TGCGCCAGCAGCTTGGGGTATAGCGGGAGGGGCTACAATGAGCAGTTCTTC. This codes for CASSLGYSGRGYNEQFF.

This sequence joins TRBV15 and TRBJ2-5; D gene uncertain. V was clipped by 0 bases and J by 2 bases, with 13 bases between them. Germline assignment: CDR1 LNHNV and CDR2 YYDKDF (reference sequence). CDR3 length: 16 amino acids. CDR3 nucleotide sequence: TGTGCCACCAGCAGAGAGGCTGGGGTCCTTCAAGAGACCCAGTACTTC. This encodes CATSREAGVLQETQYF.

The gene calls are TRBV11-1 and TRBJ1-4; 7 positions agree with TRBD1. V lost 11 bases and J lost 7; bases outside the gene matches: 10. Germline V gene sequence: CDR1 SGHAT, CDR2 FQDESV (reference sequence). CDR3 size: 13 residues. CDR3 sequence (DNA): TGTGCCGTGCCTGCAGGGGGATTTGAAAAACTGTTTTTT. Translation gives CAVPAGGFEKLFF.

CDR3 sequence reads: CASTKGGSGTQYF. The CDR3 DNA reads as TGTGCCAGCACCAAAGGGGGGTCCGGGACCCAGTACTTC. The genes are TRBV7-9 and TRBJ2-5; D tentatively reads TRBD1 or TRBD2 (6 bases each). The CDR3 is 13 amino acids. Trimming removed 7 bases from V and 7 bases from J, with 16 bases in between. Germline CDR1 reads SEHNR; CDR2 reads FQNEAQ (reference sequence).

The chain uses TRBV19 and TRBJ2-1; 7 bases align to TRBD2. V dropped 0 bases and J dropped 15; count of bases not matched to a gene: 11. Germline V gene lookup returns CDR1 LNHDA and CDR2 SQIVND (reference sequence). This CDR3 is 14 amino acids long. This CDR3 reads CASSIDRRRERPFF. The CDR3 DNA sequence: TGTGCCAGTAGTATAGATAGGCGGCGGGAGAGGCCGTTCTTC.

This rearrangement joins TRBV10-2 to TRBJ2-5; TRBD1 is a possible D gene (6 bases). The CDR3 runs 12 residues. Between the trimmed V and J ends, which lost 6 bases and 4 bases, there was a span of 9 bases. CDR1 is WSHSY, CDR2 SAAADI, per germline. The CDR3 here is CASSGQRETQYF. The CDR3 DNA sequence: TGCGCCAGCAGCGGACAGAGAGAGACCCAGTACTTC.

The genes are TRBV2 and TRBJ2-2; TRBD1 matches 9 bases. This CDR3 contains 17 residues. The V segment lost 8 bases and the J segment 7 bases; nucleotides outside the gene matches: 17. Per the germline V gene, CDR1 is SNHLY and CDR2 is FYNNEI. As DNA, the CDR3 is TGTGCCAGCGCGTATAATATGAACAGGGGGCTCGGCGGGGAGCTGTTTTTT. Translated: CASAYNMNRGLGGELFF.

The V gene is TRBV29-1, the J gene TRBJ1-2; TRBD1 agrees at 8 bases. Germline trimming cut 1 base from V and 8 bases from J; bases unmatched to any gene: 12. CDR3 size: 15 residues. Germline CDR1 is SQVTM and CDR2 is ANQGSEA. The CDR3 DNA reads TGCAGCGTTGAAGCGGACAGGGCGAATAGCCAAGGCTACACCTTC. Its translation is CSVEADRANSQGYTF.

This rearrangement joins TRBV10-3 to TRBJ2-7; D perhaps matches TRBD2 (7 bases). The CDR3 is 17 amino acids. The V gene lost 10 bases and the J gene lost 0 bases, with 25 bases spanning the gap. In germline, CDR1 is ENHRY, CDR2 SYGVKD. The CDR3 spells CATLAGRGQMFSYEQYF. In DNA, the CDR3 is TGTGCCACCTTGGCTGGGCGGGGGCAGATGTTCTCCTACGAGCAGTACTTC.

This clone turned up a few times. The CDR3 reads CARSCDARRWAYEQYF. CDR3 nucleotides: TGTGCCAGAAGCTGTGATGCTAGGCGTTGGGCCTACGAGCAGTACTTC. The V gene is TRBV5-3, the J gene TRBJ2-7, with unresolved D. TRBV5-3 is recorded as an ORF, its role being uncertain. This CDR3 spans 16 amino acids. With 3 bases removed from V and 2 bases from J, the gap between germline ends came to 18 bases.

A single count supports this clone. The rearrangement joins TRBV5-4 to TRBJ2-7; possible D gene TRBD2, 6 bases. The V gene's germline CDR1 is SGHNT and CDR2 YYREEE (reference sequence). V gave up 4 bases and J gave up 3 bases, with 20 bases separating them. This CDR3 is built from 16 residues. The CDR3 spells CASSPTLGLASYEQYF. CDR3 DNA: TGTGCCAGCAGCCCTACGCTCGGGCTAGCGAGCTACGAGCAGTACTTC.

The V call is TRBV7-6, the J call TRBJ2-3; 7 bases fit TRBD2. There are 16 residues in the CDR3. Germline CDR1 SGHVS, CDR2 FNYEAQ. With V trimmed by 1 base and J by 0 bases, 4 bases remained unmatched. CDR3 sequence reads: CASSLGGGTSTDTQYF. CDR3 nucleotide sequence: TGTGCCAGCAGCTTAGGGGGGGGGACTAGCACAGATACGCAGTATTTT.